Listed below are T cell receptor beta chains from one sample, sequenced in a study of cytomegalovirus exposure and HLA in healthy donors. Generated by immunoSEQ multiplex PCR, the TCRdb table keeps only in-frame clones and is missing some. This table has 120,000 to 150,000 clones, around 80% appearing once. Sequenced input: PBMCs. The receptors derive from a male donor in good health and CMV-seronegative. Each CDR3 is given with its conserved first and last residue. The order of the fields is J gene, clone size, D gene, V gene, CDR3 DNA, CDR3 protein. The D gene is left open where the match is weak. Only part of the rows carry a size: once, few, many, or a class if the clone is expanded.

>TRBJ2-5|NA|NA|TRBV15
TGTGCCACCAGCAGAGGGGGAAGGGAGGCTGGCGGGACCCAGTACTTC
CATSRGGREAGGTQYF
>TRBJ2-7|NA|NA|TRBV7-9
TGTGCCAGCAGCGGGGCAGGTCTCGAGCAGTACTTC
CASSGAGLEQYF
>TRBJ1-2|once|NA|TRBV6-5
TGTGCCAGCAGTTACTCGACAGGAGAAGCTAACTATGGCTACACCTTC
CASSYSTGEANYGYTF
>TRBJ2-3|NA|TRBD2|TRBV2
TGTGCCAGCAGTGGTTTAGGGACTAGCGGGGTTACGCAGTATTTT
CASSGLGTSGVTQYF
>TRBJ1-1|NA|NA|TRBV28
TGTGCCAGCGGGACTGGAGGTGAAGCTTTCTTT
CASGTGGEAFF
>TRBJ2-2|NA|TRBD2|TRBV7-2
TGTGCCAGCTCCCCTTCCGCTAGCGGGGGGGAGGGGACCGGGGAGCTGTTTTTT
CASSPSASGGEGTGELFF
>TRBJ1-2|NA|NA|TRBV7-2
TGTGCCAGCAGCTTACAATATGGGGGCGGCTACACCTTC
CASSLQYGGGYTF
>TRBJ2-3|NA|TRBD2|TRBV5-5
TGTGCCAGCACCAGGACTAGGAGCACGGATACGCAGTATTTT
CASTRTRSTDTQYF
>TRBJ2-2|NA|TRBD1|TRBV10-3
TGTGCCATCAGTGACTACCGAGGGACAGGGACGAACACCGGGGAGCTGTTTTTT
CAISDYRGTGTNTGELFF
>TRBJ2-7|NA|TRBD2|TRBV7-2
TGTGCCAGCAGCGTGGGGGGGGAGTACGAGCAGTACTTC
CASSVGGEYEQYF
>TRBJ1-1|NA|TRBD1|TRBV10-3
TGTGCCATCAGATGGGACAGGACGACTGAAGCTTTCTTT
CAIRWDRTTEAFF
>TRBJ1-2|NA|NA|TRBV28
TGTGCCAGCAGTTTGGGAGGGATCGGCTACACCTTC
CASSLGGIGYTF
>TRBJ1-1|NA|NA|TRBV9
TGTGCCAGCAGCGTAGCTCCGGGGGTAGCGGACACTGAAGCTTTCTTT
CASSVAPGVADTEAFF
>TRBJ1-2|few|TRBD1|TRBV4-2
TGTGCCAGCAGCCAGGTGAGGAGGGGGCAGGACTATGGCTACACCTTC
CASSQVRRGQDYGYTF
>TRBJ2-3|NA|NA|TRBV27
TGTGTTACGTTTACAGGGATTTTCCCCTATTTT
CVTFTGIFPYF
>TRBJ1-2|NA|NA|TRBV4-2
TGTGCCAGCAGCACTGCCGGGACACTCTATGGCTACACCTTC
CASSTAGTLYGYTF
>TRBJ1-6|NA|TRBD1|TRBV5-4
TGTGCCAGCAGCTTGATCGCGACAGGGGGCCCATCACCCCTCCACTTT
CASSLIATGGPSPLHF
>TRBJ2-3|NA|NA|TRBV7-6
TGTGCCAGCAGCTTTCACGAACAGCTATCGGATACGCAGTATTTT
CASSFHEQLSDTQYF
>TRBJ2-7|once|NA|TRBV28
TGTGCCATCACCGGGCCCCAGGGGTACGAGCAGTACTTC
CAITGPQGYEQYF
>TRBJ1-1|few|NA|TRBV6-6
TGTGCCAGCAGTTTCGGACATGGGGGAGGAGCTTTCTTT
CASSFGHGGGAFF
>TRBJ2-1|NA|TRBD1|TRBV7-2
TGTGCCAGCAGCTTAGGCGGGACAGGGGGAAAGGTTGAGCAGTTCTTC
CASSLGGTGGKVEQFF
>TRBJ2-1|NA|TRBD2|TRBV5-8
TGTGCCAGCAGCTTGGTATCGGGGGCTAGCGGGGGCCACAATGAGCAGTTCTTC
CASSLVSGASGGHNEQFF
>TRBJ2-7|NA|NA|TRBV6-6
TGTGCCAGCAGTCCGACGGGTTGGAACTACGAGCAGTACTTC
CASSPTGWNYEQYF
>TRBJ2-3|once|NA|TRBV7-6
TGTGCCAGCAGCTCCCCCCCCGTAGATACGCAGTATTTT
CASSSPPVDTQYF
>TRBJ2-2|NA|NA|TRBV5-6
TGTGCCAGCAGCTTGGGTACGGGGAACACCGGGGAGCTGTTTTTT
CASSLGTGNTGELFF
>TRBJ2-2|once|NA|TRBV10-2
TGCGCCAGCAGTCTCTATATGACAGGAACCGGGGAGCTGTTTTTT
CASSLYMTGTGELFF
>TRBJ2-7|NA|NA|TRBV27
TGTGCCAGCAGTTTAGCTCCACCCCCAGGGTATCTGCAGGAGCAGTACTTC
CASSLAPPPGYLQEQYF
>TRBJ2-1|NA|NA|TRBV4-2
TGTGCCAGCAGCCAAGATCCGGGGTCCTACAATGAGCAGTTCTTC
CASSQDPGSYNEQFF
>TRBJ2-6|NA|NA|TRBV25-1
TGTGCCAGCAGTGATCCTGGGGCAACTGGGGCCAACGTCCTGACTTTC
CASSDPGATGANVLTF
>TRBJ2-2|NA|TRBD1|TRBV6-5
TGTGCCAGCAGTCAACAGGGGTCTCCCGGGGAGCTGTTTTTT
CASSQQGSPGELFF
>TRBJ2-6|NA|TRBD1|TRBV9
TGTGCCAGCAGTGGGGGGACAGGGGGCGTTTTTGGGGCCAACGTCCTGACTTTC
CASSGGTGGVFGANVLTF
>TRBJ1-1|NA|TRBD1|TRBV25-1
TGTGCCAGCAGTGGGAGATCACAGGGGGTGGCCACTGAAGCTTTCTTT
CASSGRSQGVATEAFF
>TRBJ1-5|NA|TRBD1|TRBV29-1
TGCAGCGTTGCAGGGGGCGCTCTGAGCAATCAGCCCCAGCATTTT
CSVAGGALSNQPQHF
>TRBJ2-5|NA|NA|TRBV6-6
TGTGCCAGCAGTCGGTCTAGCGTGGAGACCCAGTACTTC
CASSRSSVETQYF
>TRBJ1-2|NA|TRBD1|TRBV5-1
TGCGCCAGCAGCTTTGAAGGGGGCGGCGGCTACACCTTC
CASSFEGGGGYTF
>TRBJ1-1|NA|NA|TRBV28
TGTGCCAGCGGAAGTCTGAGGGGACAAAACACTGAAGCTTTCTTT
CASGSLRGQNTEAFF
>TRBJ2-5|NA|NA|TRBV7-2
TGTGCCAGCGCGGGTAGCACGCAAGAGACCCAGTACTTC
CASAGSTQETQYF
>TRBJ2-2|NA|NA|TRBV19
TGTGCCAGTGGGAGCGAGTCCCTGGGGACCGGGGAGCTGTTTTTT
CASGSESLGTGELFF
>TRBJ2-7|few|NA|TRBV5-4
TGTGCCAGCAGCTTGGCGGGGACACCCTACGAGCAGTACTTC
CASSLAGTPYEQYF
>TRBJ1-2|NA|NA|TRBV30
TGTGCCTGGAGAGACCGGGGGAAAGGTTATGGCTACACCTTC
CAWRDRGKGYGYTF
>TRBJ1-1|NA|NA|TRBV7-6
TGTGCCAGCAGCTCCCAGGAGAACACTGAAGCTTTCTTT
CASSSQENTEAFF
>TRBJ1-2|few|NA|TRBV30
TGTGCCTGGAGTGACCAGCCGGGTGGCTACACCTTC
CAWSDQPGGYTF
>TRBJ2-7|NA|TRBD1|TRBV6-5
TGTGCCAGCAGTTACCGCCCCGGACAGGGGTGGAGGCAGTACTTC
CASSYRPGQGWRQYF
>TRBJ2-1|NA|TRBD2|TRBV11-2
TGTGCCAGCAGCCCAGGACTAGCGGGGAGCAATGAGCAGTTCTTC
CASSPGLAGSNEQFF
>TRBJ2-5|NA|NA|TRBV7-2
TGTGCCAGCAGCTCCGGCGGGGGCCCGGGGGAGACCCAGTACTTC
CASSSGGGPGETQYF
>TRBJ2-7|NA|NA|TRBV6-6
TGTGCCAGCAGTTACCTTTCCCCAGAGAAACGGGGCGAGCAGTACTTC
CASSYLSPEKRGEQYF
>TRBJ2-7|NA|NA|TRBV5-1
TGCGCCAGCAGCTTGGCTCCCCGCCACGAGCAGTACTTC
CASSLAPRHEQYF
>TRBJ2-2|NA|NA|TRBV4-3
TGCGCCAGCAGACAGGGACCCGGGAAGCTGTTTTTT
CASRQGPGKLFF
>TRBJ2-5|NA|NA|TRBV7-3
TGTGCCAGCAGCTTAGGGGTCAGGGCAGAAGAGACCCAGTACTTC
CASSLGVRAEETQYF
>TRBJ2-7|NA|NA|TRBV5-1
TGCGCCAGCAGCTTGGCCTTGGGCGTAGAGCCCGCCTACGAGCAGTACTTC
CASSLALGVEPAYEQYF
>TRBJ1-4|NA|TRBD1|TRBV15
TGTGCCACCAGCAGTCGGACAGGGGTGGAAAAACTGTTTTTT
CATSSRTGVEKLFF
>TRBJ2-3|NA|NA|TRBV9
TGTGCCAGCAGCTCGGACTTCCATACGCAGTATTTT
CASSSDFHTQYF